These T cell receptor beta chains were read from a single sample in a study of technical replicates of blood from a handful of donors. Profiled with immunoSEQ multiplex PCR; TCRdb holds only in-frame clones, not every one. The profile covers 55,000 to 80,000 clones, with about 90% appearing a single time and around 0.42% taken by the ten largest. The sequencing sample was made of T cells isolated from PBMCs. These receptors were obtained from a human donor in good health. Both conserved end residues are part of each CDR3. Each record gives: D gene, clone size, J gene, V gene, CDR3 protein, CDR3 DNA. D genes are given only for firm matches. Expanded clones get a size class; other rows say once, few or many, or leave the size out.

d_call: NA
clone_size: NA
j_call: TRBJ2-7
v_call: TRBV9
cdr3_aa: CASSVSSSQGIYEQYF
cdr3_nt: TGTGCCAGCAGCGTAAGCTCCTCGCAGGGTATTTACGAGCAGTACTTC

d_call: NA
clone_size: NA
j_call: TRBJ1-5
v_call: TRBV2
cdr3_aa: CAIRMGLSNQPQHF
cdr3_nt: TGTGCCATAAGGATGGGGCTTTCCAATCAGCCCCAGCATTTT

d_call: NA
clone_size: NA
j_call: TRBJ2-7
v_call: TRBV13
cdr3_aa: CASSLGHSYSYEQYF
cdr3_nt: TGTGCCAGCAGCTTAGGGCACTCCTACTCCTACGAGCAGTACTTC

d_call: NA
clone_size: NA
j_call: TRBJ1-2
v_call: TRBV18
cdr3_aa: CASSQDSYGYTF
cdr3_nt: TGTGCCAGCTCACAGGACAGCTATGGCTACACCTTC

d_call: TRBD1
clone_size: NA
j_call: TRBJ1-5
v_call: TRBV6-6
cdr3_aa: CASSPLGQGNQPQHF
cdr3_nt: TGTGCCAGCAGTCCACTCGGACAGGGGAATCAGCCCCAGCATTTT

d_call: TRBD2
clone_size: NA
j_call: TRBJ2-1
v_call: TRBV6-6
cdr3_aa: CASSTVLAGINNEQFF
cdr3_nt: TGTGCCAGCAGCACAGTACTAGCGGGGATTAACAATGAGCAGTTCTTC

d_call: NA
clone_size: NA
j_call: TRBJ1-1
v_call: TRBV19
cdr3_aa: CASSTYRGTEAFF
cdr3_nt: TGTGCCAGTAGCACATATAGGGGGACTGAAGCTTTCTTT

d_call: NA
clone_size: NA
j_call: TRBJ1-2
v_call: TRBV4-1
cdr3_aa: CASSQDSPYGYTF
cdr3_nt: TGCGCCAGCAGCCAAGACTCCCCCTATGGCTACACCTTC

d_call: TRBD1
clone_size: NA
j_call: TRBJ2-7
v_call: TRBV30
cdr3_aa: CALGTGREQYF
cdr3_nt: TGTGCCTTAGGGACAGGGAGGGAGCAGTACTTC

d_call: TRBD2
clone_size: NA
j_call: TRBJ2-1
v_call: TRBV27
cdr3_aa: CASSLGLAERFGDEQFF
cdr3_nt: TGTGCCAGCAGTTTAGGACTAGCCGAAAGGTTTGGGGATGAGCAGTTCTTC

d_call: TRBD1
clone_size: NA
j_call: TRBJ1-4
v_call: TRBV29-1
cdr3_aa: CSVEGQNNEKLFF
cdr3_nt: TGCAGCGTTGAGGGACAGAATAATGAAAAACTGTTTTTT

d_call: NA
clone_size: once
j_call: TRBJ2-1
v_call: TRBV28
cdr3_aa: CASSYEYVSNEQFF
cdr3_nt: TGTGCCAGCAGTTACGAGTACGTTTCCAATGAGCAGTTCTTC

d_call: NA
clone_size: NA
j_call: TRBJ1-4
v_call: TRBV7-2
cdr3_aa: CASTPAGRGSEKLFF
cdr3_nt: TGTGCCAGCACTCCAGCTGGCAGGGGTAGTGAAAAACTGTTTTTT

d_call: NA
clone_size: NA
j_call: TRBJ2-7
v_call: TRBV2
cdr3_aa: CASNGLTYEQYF
cdr3_nt: TGTGCCAGCAATGGCTTGACCTACGAGCAGTACTTC

d_call: TRBD1
clone_size: NA
j_call: TRBJ1-3
v_call: TRBV11-2
cdr3_aa: CASRNPGQGRNTIYF
cdr3_nt: TGTGCCAGCAGAAATCCGGGACAGGGCCGAAACACCATATATTTT

d_call: TRBD1
clone_size: NA
j_call: TRBJ2-4
v_call: TRBV5-1
cdr3_aa: CASSLGTGVDIQYF
cdr3_nt: TGCGCCAGCAGCTTAGGAACAGGGGTGGACATTCAGTACTTC

d_call: NA
clone_size: NA
j_call: TRBJ1-2
v_call: TRBV19
cdr3_aa: CASSMGLNRDYGYTF
cdr3_nt: TGTGCCAGTAGTATGGGGCTGAACAGGGACTATGGCTACACCTTC

d_call: TRBD2
clone_size: NA
j_call: TRBJ2-7
v_call: TRBV28
cdr3_aa: CASSFQRDLYEQYF
cdr3_nt: TGTGCCAGCAGTTTTCAGCGGGACCTCTACGAGCAGTACTTC

d_call: TRBD1
clone_size: NA
j_call: TRBJ1-2
v_call: TRBV5-6
cdr3_aa: CASSRGQGFNYGYTF
cdr3_nt: TGTGCCAGCAGCCGGGGACAGGGGTTTAACTATGGCTACACCTTC

d_call: NA
clone_size: NA
j_call: TRBJ2-7
v_call: TRBV6-4
cdr3_aa: CASSVEEMSEQYF
cdr3_nt: TGTGCCAGCAGTGTAGAGGAGATGAGCGAGCAGTACTTC

d_call: TRBD1
clone_size: NA
j_call: TRBJ2-3
v_call: TRBV9
cdr3_aa: CASNWAGGLTDTQYF
cdr3_nt: TGTGCCAGCAACTGGGCAGGGGGCCTAACAGATACGCAGTATTTT

d_call: TRBD2
clone_size: few
j_call: TRBJ2-1
v_call: TRBV9
cdr3_aa: CASSVSSGGFYNEQFF
cdr3_nt: TGTGCCAGCAGCGTGTCATCGGGGGGGTTCTACAATGAGCAGTTCTTC

d_call: NA
clone_size: NA
j_call: TRBJ2-5
v_call: TRBV7-2
cdr3_aa: CASSLDGEETQYF
cdr3_nt: TGTGCCAGCAGCTTAGACGGGGAAGAGACCCAGTACTTC

d_call: TRBD2
clone_size: NA
j_call: TRBJ2-2
v_call: TRBV2
cdr3_aa: CASSIPTGLAGVFGELFF
cdr3_nt: TGTGCCAGCAGTATTCCAACGGGACTAGCGGGAGTCTTCGGGGAGCTGTTTTTT

d_call: NA
clone_size: NA
j_call: TRBJ2-7
v_call: TRBV6-5
cdr3_aa: CASSYSDNPGEQYF
cdr3_nt: TGTGCCAGCAGTTACTCGGACAATCCTGGTGAGCAGTACTTC

d_call: TRBD1
clone_size: NA
j_call: TRBJ1-5
v_call: TRBV28
cdr3_aa: CASSSTQGAPNQPQHF
cdr3_nt: TGTGCCAGCAGCTCTACACAGGGGGCTCCCAATCAGCCCCAGCATTTT

d_call: NA
clone_size: few
j_call: TRBJ1-2
v_call: TRBV25-1
cdr3_aa: CASSESQENDYTF
cdr3_nt: TGTGCCAGCAGTGAATCACAGGAAAATGACTACACCTTC

d_call: TRBD1
clone_size: NA
j_call: TRBJ1-3
v_call: TRBV25-1
cdr3_aa: CASTQGQGDGNTIYF
cdr3_nt: TGTGCCAGCACCCAGGGACAGGGAGATGGAAACACCATATATTTT

d_call: TRBD1
clone_size: NA
j_call: TRBJ2-5
v_call: TRBV11-1
cdr3_aa: CASSPRDRSQETQYF
cdr3_nt: TGTGCCAGCAGCCCCAGGGACAGATCGCAAGAGACCCAGTACTTC

d_call: TRBD1
clone_size: once
j_call: TRBJ2-7
v_call: TRBV29-1
cdr3_aa: CSVEGQGYYEQYF
cdr3_nt: TGCAGCGTTGAAGGACAGGGGTACTACGAGCAGTACTTC

d_call: NA
clone_size: NA
j_call: TRBJ2-3
v_call: TRBV7-9
cdr3_aa: CASSLASGSTDTQYF
cdr3_nt: TGTGCCAGCAGCTTAGCGTCAGGGAGCACAGATACGCAGTATTTT

d_call: TRBD2
clone_size: NA
j_call: TRBJ2-3
v_call: TRBV30
cdr3_aa: CAWNGGTTSTDTQYF
cdr3_nt: TGTGCCTGGAATGGGGGGACTACTAGCACAGATACGCAGTATTTT

d_call: TRBD1
clone_size: NA
j_call: TRBJ1-1
v_call: TRBV19
cdr3_aa: CASRPGTGGSDTEAFF
cdr3_nt: TGTGCCAGTAGGCCCGGGACAGGGGGCAGCGACACTGAAGCTTTCTTT

d_call: NA
clone_size: NA
j_call: TRBJ2-6
v_call: TRBV19
cdr3_aa: CASSPGGAPSGANVLTF
cdr3_nt: TGTGCCAGTAGTCCCGGGGGAGCACCGTCTGGGGCCAACGTCCTGACTTTC

d_call: TRBD2
clone_size: NA
j_call: TRBJ2-7
v_call: TRBV2
cdr3_aa: CASSATGGYHEQYF
cdr3_nt: TGTGCCAGCAGTGCTACGGGAGGGTACCACGAGCAGTACTTC

d_call: TRBD2
clone_size: NA
j_call: TRBJ2-3
v_call: TRBV7-2
cdr3_aa: CASSSLAGFTDTQYF
cdr3_nt: TGTGCCAGCAGCTCCCTAGCGGGATTCACAGATACGCAGTATTTT

d_call: TRBD2
clone_size: NA
j_call: TRBJ2-5
v_call: TRBV28
cdr3_aa: CASSGIETQYF
cdr3_nt: TGTGCCAGTAGCGGGATAGAGACCCAGTACTTC

d_call: NA
clone_size: NA
j_call: TRBJ2-3
v_call: TRBV14
cdr3_aa: CASSRFQRGTDTQYF
cdr3_nt: TGTGCCAGCAGCCGATTCCAGCGTGGCACAGATACGCAGTATTTT

d_call: TRBD2
clone_size: NA
j_call: TRBJ2-1
v_call: TRBV6-6
cdr3_aa: CASSLYSGSSYNEQFF
cdr3_nt: TGTGCCAGCAGCCTTTATAGCGGGAGCTCCTACAATGAGCAGTTCTTC

d_call: TRBD1
clone_size: NA
j_call: TRBJ2-1
v_call: TRBV27
cdr3_aa: CASSSYNRGSNHNEQFF
cdr3_nt: TGTGCCAGCAGTTCATATAACAGGGGATCGAACCACAATGAGCAGTTCTTC

d_call: NA
clone_size: NA
j_call: TRBJ2-6
v_call: TRBV9
cdr3_aa: CASSVVVHNRAGANVLTF
cdr3_nt: TGTGCCAGCAGCGTAGTAGTGCACAACAGGGCTGGGGCCAACGTCCTGACTTTC

d_call: NA
clone_size: NA
j_call: TRBJ2-1
v_call: TRBV6-1
cdr3_aa: CASSEIDEQFF
cdr3_nt: TGTGCCAGCAGTGAAATAGATGAGCAGTTCTTC

d_call: NA
clone_size: NA
j_call: TRBJ2-1
v_call: TRBV7-8
cdr3_aa: CASSPRHAIYNEQFF
cdr3_nt: TGTGCCAGCAGCCCAAGACACGCCATATACAATGAGCAGTTCTTC

d_call: TRBD1
clone_size: NA
j_call: TRBJ1-5
v_call: TRBV2
cdr3_aa: CASSRGQGGQPQHF
cdr3_nt: TGTGCCAGCAGCCGGGGACAGGGAGGTCAGCCCCAGCATTTT

d_call: NA
clone_size: NA
j_call: TRBJ2-2
v_call: TRBV9
cdr3_aa: CASSDGNTGELFF
cdr3_nt: TGTGCCAGCAGCGACGGGAACACCGGGGAGCTGTTTTTT

d_call: NA
clone_size: NA
j_call: TRBJ1-5
v_call: TRBV6-6
cdr3_aa: CASSYGASSNQPQHF
cdr3_nt: TGTGCCAGCAGTTATGGGGCTTCCAGCAATCAGCCCCAGCATTTT

d_call: NA
clone_size: once
j_call: TRBJ1-2
v_call: TRBV6-6
cdr3_aa: CASSWDSANYGYTF
cdr3_nt: TGTGCCAGCAGCTGGGACTCAGCTAACTATGGCTACACCTTC

d_call: NA
clone_size: NA
j_call: TRBJ2-7
v_call: TRBV27
cdr3_aa: CASGLAPYEQYF
cdr3_nt: TGTGCCAGCGGGCTGGCGCCGTACGAGCAGTACTTC

d_call: NA
clone_size: NA
j_call: TRBJ1-4
v_call: TRBV7-2
cdr3_aa: CASSDQGYEKLFF
cdr3_nt: TGTGCCAGCAGCGATCAGGGATATGAAAAACTGTTTTTT

d_call: TRBD1
clone_size: NA
j_call: TRBJ1-1
v_call: TRBV28
cdr3_aa: CASRPITGGARTRTEAFF
cdr3_nt: TGTGCCAGCAGACCCATTACAGGGGGCGCAAGGACGAGGACTGAAGCTTTCTTT

d_call: TRBD2
clone_size: NA
j_call: TRBJ2-3
v_call: TRBV4-1
cdr3_aa: CASSPYRTSGRGDTQYF
cdr3_nt: TGCGCCAGCAGCCCGTACCGGACTAGCGGGAGAGGAGATACGCAGTATTTT

d_call: NA
clone_size: NA
j_call: TRBJ2-1
v_call: TRBV4-2
cdr3_aa: CASSQEKSEYNEQFF
cdr3_nt: TGTGCCAGCAGCCAAGAAAAAAGCGAGTACAATGAGCAGTTCTTC

d_call: NA
clone_size: once
j_call: TRBJ1-2
v_call: TRBV19
cdr3_aa: CASAAGYNGYTF
cdr3_nt: TGTGCCAGTGCAGCGGGGTACAATGGCTACACCTTC

d_call: NA
clone_size: NA
j_call: TRBJ2-7
v_call: TRBV10-3
cdr3_aa: CAISGFRERSSYEQYF
cdr3_nt: TGTGCCATCAGTGGGTTTAGGGAGCGGAGCTCCTACGAGCAGTACTTC

d_call: TRBD2
clone_size: NA
j_call: TRBJ2-1
v_call: TRBV7-6
cdr3_aa: CASSLVASGWNEQFF
cdr3_nt: TGTGCCAGCAGCTTAGTTGCTAGCGGGTGGAATGAGCAGTTCTTC

d_call: TRBD2
clone_size: NA
j_call: TRBJ2-7
v_call: TRBV28
cdr3_aa: CASSSGGDTYEQYF
cdr3_nt: TGTGCCAGCAGTTCCGGGGGGGACACCTACGAGCAGTACTTC

d_call: NA
clone_size: NA
j_call: TRBJ1-1
v_call: TRBV30
cdr3_aa: CAWSLYGGRNTEAFF
cdr3_nt: TGTGCCTGGAGTTTATATGGCGGGAGGAACACTGAAGCTTTCTTT

d_call: NA
clone_size: NA
j_call: TRBJ2-1
v_call: TRBV20-1
cdr3_aa: CSAKAYNEQFF
cdr3_nt: TGCAGTGCTAAAGCTTACAATGAGCAGTTCTTC

d_call: TRBD2
clone_size: NA
j_call: TRBJ2-3
v_call: TRBV5-4
cdr3_aa: CASSIPGLAGDYRDTQYF
cdr3_nt: TGTGCCAGCAGCATACCGGGACTAGCGGGAGATTATAGGGATACGCAGTATTTT